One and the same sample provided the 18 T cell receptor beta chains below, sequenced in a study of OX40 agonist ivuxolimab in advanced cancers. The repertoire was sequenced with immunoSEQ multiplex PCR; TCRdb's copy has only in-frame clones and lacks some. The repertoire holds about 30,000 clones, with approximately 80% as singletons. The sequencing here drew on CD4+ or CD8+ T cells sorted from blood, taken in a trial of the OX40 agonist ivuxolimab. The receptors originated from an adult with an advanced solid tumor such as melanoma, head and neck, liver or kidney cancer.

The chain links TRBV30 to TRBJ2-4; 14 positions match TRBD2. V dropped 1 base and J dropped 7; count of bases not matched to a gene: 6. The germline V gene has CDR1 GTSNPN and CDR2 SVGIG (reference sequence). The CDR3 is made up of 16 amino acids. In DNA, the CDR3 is TGTGCCTGGAGTGGGGGGACTAGCGGGAGTCGGAACATTCAGTACTTC. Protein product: CAWSGGTSGSRNIQYF.

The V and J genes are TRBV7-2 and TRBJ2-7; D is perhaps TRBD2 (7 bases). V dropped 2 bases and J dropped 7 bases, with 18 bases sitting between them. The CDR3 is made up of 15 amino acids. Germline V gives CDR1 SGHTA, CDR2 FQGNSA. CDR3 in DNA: TGTGCCAGCAGCTTATATTTGCGGGGGCCGGGGGAGCAGTACTTC. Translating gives CASSLYLRGPGEQYF.

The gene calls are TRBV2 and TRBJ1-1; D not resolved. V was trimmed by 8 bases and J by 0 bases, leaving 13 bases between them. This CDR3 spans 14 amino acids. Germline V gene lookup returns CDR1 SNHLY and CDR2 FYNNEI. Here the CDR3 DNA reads TGTGCCAGCCGCGAGACGGACTTGAACACTGAAGCTTTCTTT. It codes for CASRETDLNTEAFF.

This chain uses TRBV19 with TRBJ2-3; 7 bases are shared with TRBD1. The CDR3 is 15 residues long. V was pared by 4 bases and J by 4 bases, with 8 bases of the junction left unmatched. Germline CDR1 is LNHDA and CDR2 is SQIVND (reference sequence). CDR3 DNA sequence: TGTGCCAGTAGTAGTCCCGGGACAGCGGCAGATACGCAGTATTTT. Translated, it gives CASSSPGTAADTQYF.

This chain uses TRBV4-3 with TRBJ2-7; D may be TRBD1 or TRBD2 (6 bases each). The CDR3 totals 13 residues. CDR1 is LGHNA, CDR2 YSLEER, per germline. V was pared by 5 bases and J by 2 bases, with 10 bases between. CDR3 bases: TGCGCCAGCAGCTCAGGGGAGGCCTACGAGCAGTACTTC. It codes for CASSSGEAYEQYF.

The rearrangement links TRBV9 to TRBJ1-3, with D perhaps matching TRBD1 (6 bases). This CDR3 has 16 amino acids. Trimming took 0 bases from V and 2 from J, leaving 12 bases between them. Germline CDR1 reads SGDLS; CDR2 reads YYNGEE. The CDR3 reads CASSVGGGGAGNTIYF. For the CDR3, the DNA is TGTGCCAGCAGCGTAGGAGGGGGAGGTGCTGGAAACACCATATATTTT.

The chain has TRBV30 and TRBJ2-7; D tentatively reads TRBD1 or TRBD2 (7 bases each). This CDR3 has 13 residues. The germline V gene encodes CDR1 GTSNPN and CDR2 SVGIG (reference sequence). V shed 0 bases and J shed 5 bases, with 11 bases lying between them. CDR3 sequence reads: CAWSVPGGDEQYF. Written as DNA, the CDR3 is TGTGCCTGGAGTGTACCAGGGGGGGACGAGCAGTACTTC.

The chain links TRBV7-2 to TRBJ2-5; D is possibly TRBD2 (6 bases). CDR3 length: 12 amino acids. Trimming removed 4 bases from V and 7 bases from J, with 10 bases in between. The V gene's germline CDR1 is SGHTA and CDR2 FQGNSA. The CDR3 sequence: CASSSPGGTQYF. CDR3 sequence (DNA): TGTGCCAGCAGCTCCCCCGGGGGGACCCAGTACTTC. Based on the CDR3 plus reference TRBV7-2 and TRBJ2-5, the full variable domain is GAGVSQSPSNKVTEKGKDVELRCDPISGHTALYWYRQSLGQGLEFLIYFQGNSAPDKSGLPSDRFSAERTGGSVSTLTIQRTQQEDSAVYLCASSSPGGTQYFGPGTRLLVL.

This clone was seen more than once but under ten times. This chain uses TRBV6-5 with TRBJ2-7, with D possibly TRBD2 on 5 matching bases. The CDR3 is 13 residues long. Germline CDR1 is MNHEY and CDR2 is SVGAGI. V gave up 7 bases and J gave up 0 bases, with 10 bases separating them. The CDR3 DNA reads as TGTGCCAGCAAAGGACTGACCTCCTACGAGCAGTACTTC. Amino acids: CASKGLTSYEQYF.

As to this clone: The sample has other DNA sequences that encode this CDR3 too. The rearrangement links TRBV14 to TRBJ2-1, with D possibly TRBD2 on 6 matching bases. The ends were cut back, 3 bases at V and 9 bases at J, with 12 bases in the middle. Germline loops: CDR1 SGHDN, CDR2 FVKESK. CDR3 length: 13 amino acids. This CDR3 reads CASSQGLGREQFF. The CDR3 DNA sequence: TGTGCCAGCAGCCAGGGACTGGGGCGTGAGCAGTTCTTC.

The CDR3 sequence is CASSLRLAVVNEQFF. Here the CDR3 DNA reads TGTGCCAGCAGTTTACGACTAGCGGTCGTCAATGAGCAGTTCTTC. J is TRBJ2-1 and V is TRBV27; 9 bases agree with TRBD2. CDR1 is MNHEY, CDR2 SMNVEV, per germline (reference sequence). After removal of 2 bases from V and 6 bases from J, the junction contained 5 bases not matched to a gene. The CDR3 consists of 15 residues.

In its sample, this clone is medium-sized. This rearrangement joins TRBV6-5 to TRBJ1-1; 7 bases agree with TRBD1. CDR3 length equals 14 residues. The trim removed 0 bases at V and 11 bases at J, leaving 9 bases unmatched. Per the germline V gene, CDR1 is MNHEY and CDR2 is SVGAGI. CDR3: CASSYSGQRRVAFF. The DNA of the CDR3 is TGTGCCAGCAGTTACTCGGGACAGCGTAGGGTCGCTTTCTTT.

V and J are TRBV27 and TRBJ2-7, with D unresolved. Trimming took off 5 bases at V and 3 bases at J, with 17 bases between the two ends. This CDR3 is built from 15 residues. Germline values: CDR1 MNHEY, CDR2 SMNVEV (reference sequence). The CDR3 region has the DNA TGTGCCAGCAGTCCCTGGGATCCCCCCTACTACGAGCAGTACTTC. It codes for CASSPWDPPYYEQYF.

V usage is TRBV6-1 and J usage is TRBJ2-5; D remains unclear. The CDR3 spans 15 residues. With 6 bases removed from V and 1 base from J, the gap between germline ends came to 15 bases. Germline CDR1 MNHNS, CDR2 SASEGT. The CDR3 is CASSRPLAAQETQYF. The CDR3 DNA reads TGTGCCAGCAGCCGCCCCCTGGCGGCCCAAGAGACCCAGTACTTC.

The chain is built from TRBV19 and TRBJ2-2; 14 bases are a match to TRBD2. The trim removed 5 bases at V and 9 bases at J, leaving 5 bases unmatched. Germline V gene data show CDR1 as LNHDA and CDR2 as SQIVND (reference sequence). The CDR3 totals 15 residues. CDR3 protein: CASSPGTSGSRELFF. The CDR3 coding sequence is TGTGCCAGTAGTCCCGGGACTAGCGGGAGCCGGGAGCTGTTTTTT.

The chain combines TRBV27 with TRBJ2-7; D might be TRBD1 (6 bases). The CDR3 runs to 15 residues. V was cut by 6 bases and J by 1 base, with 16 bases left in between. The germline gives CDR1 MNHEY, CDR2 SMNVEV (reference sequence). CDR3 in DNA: TGTGCCAGCAGCCTAAACAGGGTGAGGTCCTACGAGCAGTACTTC. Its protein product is CASSLNRVRSYEQYF.

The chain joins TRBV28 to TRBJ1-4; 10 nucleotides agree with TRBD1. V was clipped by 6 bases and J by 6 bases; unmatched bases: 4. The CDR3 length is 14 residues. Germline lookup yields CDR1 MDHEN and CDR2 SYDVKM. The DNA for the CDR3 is TGTGCCAGCAGCGCCGGACAGGGGGATGAAAAACTGTTTTTT. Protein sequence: CASSAGQGDEKLFF.

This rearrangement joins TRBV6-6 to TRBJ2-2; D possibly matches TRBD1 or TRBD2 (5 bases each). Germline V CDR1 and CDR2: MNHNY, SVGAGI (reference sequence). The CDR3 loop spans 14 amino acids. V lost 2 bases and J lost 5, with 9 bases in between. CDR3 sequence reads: CASSYRDGTGELFF. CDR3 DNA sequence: TGTGCCAGCAGTTACAGGGACGGGACCGGGGAGCTGTTTTTT.